The rows below give T cell receptor beta chains drawn from one sample of a study of blood T cell repertoires in COVID-19. Profiling relied on immunoSEQ multiplex PCR, and the TCRdb table lists in-frame clones only, not all of them. This sample has 160,000 or so clones, with around 83% found just once. The sample was peripheral blood. These TCRs come from a woman aged 50 to 60 with COVID-19, enrolled during active disease. Both conserved end residues are part of each CDR3. The D gene is left open where the match is weak.

j_call d_call v_call cdr3_nt cdr3_aa
TRBJ1-6 . TRBV5-1 TGCGCCAGCAGCTTGGGAGACTCCCCGAGTGGATCACCCCTCCACTTT CASSLGDSPSGSPLHF
TRBJ1-1 TRBD1 TRBV11-3 TGTGCCAGCAGCCCCCGTGCAGGGGGGTTTGAAGCTTTCTTT CASSPRAGGFEAFF
TRBJ1-1 . TRBV5-1 TGCGCCAGCAGCTTCTTAGGGGATGGGGAAGCTTTCTTT CASSFLGDGEAFF
TRBJ1-2 . TRBV6-2/TRBV6-3 TGTGCCAGCAGTTATCGGGGGTCCCTCGGCTACACCTTC CASSYRGSLGYTF
TRBJ1-2 . TRBV9 TGTGCCAGCAGCGTCCCTCCAATGGGCGGCTACACCTTC CASSVPPMGGYTF
TRBJ1-4 . TRBV3-1/TRBV3-2 TGTGCCAGCAGCCCTGATAATATCGCGGCGGGTGAAAAACTGTTTTTT CASSPDNIAAGEKLFF
TRBJ1-5 TRBD1 TRBV19 TGTGCCAGTAGAAAAGAGACAGGGGCCCATCAGCCCCAGCATTTT CASRKETGAHQPQHF
TRBJ1-5 . TRBV19 TGTGCCAGTAGTGATCGACCGAGGGGCAATCAGCCCCAGCATTTT CASSDRPRGNQPQHF
TRBJ1-4 . TRBV30 TGTGCCTGGAGCAGAGGGCCCGGGGGAAATGAAAAACTGTTTTTT CAWSRGPGGNEKLFF
TRBJ1-2 . TRBV2 TGTGCCAGCCTGCCGGACAGTATATATGGCTACACCTTC CASLPDSIYGYTF
TRBJ1-2 TRBD1 TRBV27 TGTGCCAGCAGTCCACGGACAGGGGGCAGTTATGGCTACACCTTC CASSPRTGGSYGYTF
TRBJ1-4 TRBD1 TRBV28 TGTGCCAGCAGCTCAGGGGGGACTAATGAAAAACTGTTTTTT CASSSGGTNEKLFF
TRBJ1-4 . TRBV27 TGTGCCAGCAGTTTATCACGAGTTACTAATGAAAAACTGTTTTTT CASSLSRVTNEKLFF
TRBJ2-3 . TRBV7-2 TGTGCCAGCAGCTCCAGGGGCGCCGGAACCACAGATACGCAGTATTTT CASSSRGAGTTDTQYF